The entry that follows covers one TCR beta chain sequence. What this receptor recognizes is not known. No quality values exist for individual bases; no much larger clone is one base distant. The trial excluded patients who had a history of autoimmune disease or who were on systemic immunosuppression. Peripheral blood for TCR sequencing was collected from all dose cohorts at baseline, on cycle 4 day 1, and on cycle 7 day 1. The samples were drawn from a first-in-human, open-label, multicenter phase I dose-escalation trial of ivuxolimab. Adults with locally advanced or metastatic melanoma, renal cell carcinoma, hepatocellular carcinoma or head and neck squamous cell carcinoma were enrolled in the trial. CD4+ and CD8+ T cells were sorted separately from peripheral blood before TCR sequencing. This record comes from a study of OX40 agonist ivuxolimab in advanced cancers. Regarding the complete study: Ivuxolimab, which targeted the costimulatory receptor OX40 (CD134), was an agonistic, fully human IgG2 monoclonal antibody. The paper reports the monotherapy dose-escalation portion (N of about 54 patients) of the phase I ivuxolimab trial. Among the approximately 50 dose-escalation patients, around 20 had hepatocellular carcinoma, 15 melanoma, 9 renal cell carcinoma and 9 head and neck cancer. Prior anti-PD-1, anti-PD-L1 or anti-CTLA-4 therapy was permitted, and 35% to 40% of dose-escalation patients had received checkpoint inhibitors. The dose-escalation cohort was 82.7% male with a mean age of approximately 59 years, ranging from about 20 to 80. Intravenous ivuxolimab was administered to patients every 2 weeks at six dose levels: 0.01, 0.1, 0.3, 1.5, 3 and 10 mg/kg. Peripheral TCRbeta sequencing aimed to test whether ivuxolimab altered TCR sequence diversity and caused clonal T-cell expansion. Three dose-escalation patients achieved partial responses, one with hepatocellular carcinoma and two with cutaneous melanoma.

Broader findings and caveats from the paper: On average, CD8+ T cells showed more expanded clones than CD4+ T cells after ivuxolimab. The antigen specificity of the peripheral T cells that underwent clonal expansion was not determined. Partial responders in the 0.1-3.0 mg/kg groups had among the lowest normalized peripheral clonal expansion, especially among CD8+ T cells. At doses of 0.1 to 3.0 mg/kg, clonal expansion of both CD4+ and CD8+ blood T cells was observed from baseline to week 6. Low levels of normalized T-cell clonal expansion were also seen in some patients who did not respond.

To sequence the TCRbeta CDR3 region, genomic DNA was isolated from the sorted cells. The immunoSEQ Assay was used to sequence the TCRbeta CDR3 regions. This immuneACCESS table, as held by TCRdb, lists in-frame sequences with V and J called but not all clones. Of the missing ones, under half trace to an unresolved V gene in checked studies; the others have no known cause. The table for this sample lists around 140,000 clones; 90% of them were counted only once. The top ten clonotypes cover around 1% of the sample. The CDR3, from cysteine to phenylalanine, totals 15 residues. CDR3 DNA only is kept here, 45 bases in frame from base 1. As encoded in the germline V gene, CDR1 is SGHNT while CDR2 is YENEEA. V sheds 4 bases and J sheds 3 bases, leaving 15 bases between their ends.

The clonotype was recovered from an adult with an advanced solid tumor such as melanoma, head and neck, liver or kidney cancer. The sample consisted of CD4+ or CD8+ T cells sorted from blood, taken in a trial of the OX40 agonist ivuxolimab. The V and J genes are TRBV11-3 and TRBJ2-5; TRBD1 is a possible D gene, resting on 6 matching bases. The base sequence is TGTGCCAGCAGCTCCCGGCGGCCAGGGGAAGAGACCCAGTACTTC. It codes for CASSSRRPGEETQYF.